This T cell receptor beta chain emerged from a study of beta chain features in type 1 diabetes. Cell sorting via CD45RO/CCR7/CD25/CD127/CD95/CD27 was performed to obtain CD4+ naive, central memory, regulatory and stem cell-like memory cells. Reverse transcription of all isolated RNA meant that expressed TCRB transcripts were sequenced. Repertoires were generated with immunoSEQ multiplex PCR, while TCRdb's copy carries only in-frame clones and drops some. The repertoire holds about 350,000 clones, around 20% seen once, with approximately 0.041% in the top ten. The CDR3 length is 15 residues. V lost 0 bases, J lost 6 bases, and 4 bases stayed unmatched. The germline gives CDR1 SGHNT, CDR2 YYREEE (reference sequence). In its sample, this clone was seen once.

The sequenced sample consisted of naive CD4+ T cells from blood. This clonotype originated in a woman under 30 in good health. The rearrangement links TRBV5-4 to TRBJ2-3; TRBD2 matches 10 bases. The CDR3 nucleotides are TGTGCCAGCAGCTTGGCGGCTAGCGGGAGTGATACGCAGTATTTT. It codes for CASSLAASGSDTQYF.